The 25 T cell receptor beta chains below come from one sample, sequenced in a study of T-cell reconstitution after alpha-beta-depleted transplantation in children. Unique molecular identifiers were used to barcode this TCRbeta library. TCRdb independently ran MiXCR on the PCR reads; one entry per CDR3 protein. The sample carries 750,000 to 950,000 distinct CDR3 sequences, about 15% recorded once. The input for sequencing was PBMCs, mostly from graft donor cells, taken 360 days after TCRalphabeta/CD19-depleted stem cell transplant. The receptors shown here come from a male patient aged 5 to 17 who had a stem cell transplant for acute lymphoblastic leukemia, so the T cells may come from the graft donor.

The genes are TRBV15 and TRBJ1-4; tentatively, D is TRBD1 (5 bases). Per germline, CDR1 LNHNV and CDR2 YYDKDF (reference sequence). Trimming removed 3 bases at V and 6 bases at J, with 8 bases between. The CDR3 runs to 13 residues. The CDR3 nucleotides read TGTGCCACCAGCAGGGTCAGGGATGAAAAACTGTTTTTT. It encodes CATSRVRDEKLFF.

CDR3 amino acids: CASSLAGRAPYEQYF. The DNA for the CDR3 is TGTGCCAGCAGCTTAGCCGGGAGGGCCCCCTACGAGCAGTACTTC. V and J are TRBV7-9 and TRBJ2-7; 8 bases are a match to TRBD2. Trimming took 0 bases from V and 2 from J; bases not matched to a gene: 3. CDR1 and CDR2 (germline): SEHNR, FQNEAQ (reference sequence). CDR3 length: 15 residues.

The CDR3 nucleotides read TGTGCCAGTAGCAGATTAACGGGCATTCAGTACTTC. It codes for CASSRLTGIQYF. The chain employs TRBV19 and TRBJ2-4; no firm D call. This CDR3 region has 12 residues. CDR1 and CDR2 from the germline V gene are LNHDA and SQIVND (reference sequence). The ends were cut back, 6 bases at V and 9 bases at J, with 12 bases in the middle.

The J gene is TRBJ1-1, the V gene TRBV30; D remains unclear. Trimming pared 5 bases from V and 1 base from J, leaving 11 bases between. This CDR3 is built from 13 residues. Germline CDR1 is GTSNPN and CDR2 is SVGIG (reference sequence). CDR3: CAWALSENTEAFF. CDR3 nucleotides: TGTGCCTGGGCCCTTTCCGAGAACACTGAAGCTTTCTTT.

This clonotype was counted a few times. The V call is TRBV24-1, the J call TRBJ2-1; no firm D call. This CDR3 spans 12 amino acids. V lost 5 bases, J lost 6 bases, and 7 bases lay in between. CDR1 and CDR2 from the germline V gene are KGHDR and SFDVKD. CDR3 protein: CATSVQGNEQFF. CDR3 nucleotides: TGTGCCACCAGTGTCCAAGGCAATGAGCAGTTCTTC.

This clonotype was seen a handful of times. The CDR3 is CASSPFPGAYEQYF. The CDR3 region has the DNA TGCGCCAGCAGCCCTTTTCCAGGAGCCTACGAGCAGTACTTC. The genes are TRBV4-1 and TRBJ2-7; D gene ambiguous. The germline V gene has CDR1 MGHRA and CDR2 YSYEKL. This CDR3 spans 14 amino acids. The V end was cut by 4 bases, the J end by 2 bases, with 12 bases between.

The sample holds a few counts of this clonotype. J is TRBJ2-5 and V is TRBV29-1, with TRBD1 identical over 11 bases. The CDR3 consists of 14 residues. Looked up from germline, CDR1 is SQVTM and CDR2 is ANQGSEA. The V gene end was trimmed by 1 base and the J gene end by 5 bases; junction bases not matched to a gene: 3. CDR3 residues: CSVEGTGGGETQYF. CDR3 sequence (DNA): TGCAGCGTTGAAGGGACAGGGGGCGGCGAGACCCAGTACTTC.

The chain is built from TRBV20-1 and TRBJ2-3, with 11 bases matching TRBD2. The ends lost 5 bases at V and 6 bases at J; junction bases unmatched: 13. Germline-derived CDR1 and CDR2 are DFQATT and SNEGSKA (reference sequence). The CDR3 spans 16 residues. The CDR3 DNA reads TGCAGTGCTCCCCCTTTAGCGGGAGGGCCGGTCGATACGCAGTATTTT. Residues: CSAPPLAGGPVDTQYF.

There are many counts of this clonotype. The DNA of the CDR3 is TGCGCCAGCAGCTTGGGCTTCAGCGGTTCCTACAATGAGCAGTTCTTC. It translates to CASSLGFSGSYNEQFF. The V and J genes are TRBV5-1 and TRBJ2-1; D possibly corresponds to TRBD2 (5 bases). The CDR3 sequence is 16 residues long. CDR1 and CDR2 (germline): SGHRS, YFSETQ. V lost 0 bases, J lost 1 base, and 11 bases lay in between.

This clonotype was observed a few times. This chain links TRBV5-1 with TRBJ2-1; 7 nucleotides match TRBD1. V lost 0 bases and J lost 0; bases outside the gene matches: 15. The CDR3 is 20 amino acids. Germline lookup yields CDR1 SGHRS and CDR2 YFSETQ. CDR3 nucleotide sequence: TGCGCCAGCAGCTTGGTTGTATCTATTAAGGGGGCGATCTCCTACAATGAGCAGTTCTTC. Encoded protein: CASSLVVSIKGAISYNEQFF.

This clonotype was seen only a few times. This chain joins TRBV27 and TRBJ1-5; no firm D call. Germline CDR1 reads MNHEY; CDR2 reads SMNVEV (reference sequence). Trimming removed 3 bases at V and 4 bases at J, with 7 bases between. The CDR3 loop spans 13 amino acids. CDR3 sequence reads: CASSFRENQPQHF. Written as DNA, the CDR3 is TGTGCCAGCAGTTTCCGGGAGAATCAGCCCCAGCATTTT.

The rearrangement uses TRBV7-3 and TRBJ1-5, with unresolved D. This CDR3 comprises 13 residues. Germline V CDR1 and CDR2: SGHTA, FQGTGA. V lost 2 bases and J 7 bases, leaving 9 bases between the germline ends. CDR3 bases: TGTGCCAGCAGCTTAGAGCCGGGCCAGCCCCAGCATTTT. Residues: CASSLEPGQPQHF.

This clonotype has more than one count but fewer than ten. V gene TRBV5-8 combines with J gene TRBJ2-3, with D unresolved. The germline V gene has CDR1 SGHTS and CDR2 YDEGEE. V was pared by 0 bases and J by 5 bases, with 19 bases between. CDR3 size: 17 residues. In DNA form, the CDR3 reads TGTGCCAGCAGCTTGGCTCAATTCGGTGATTTGGGAGATACGCAGTATTTT. Translation: CASSLAQFGDLGDTQYF.

This clonotype was recorded a few times. CDR3 sequence reads: CAPMSTTSGRPGELFF. CDR3 sequence (DNA): TGTGCCCCTATGTCCACCACTAGCGGGAGGCCCGGGGAGCTGTTTTTT. V is TRBV12-3 or TRBV12-4 and J is TRBJ2-2, with 12 bases matching TRBD2. CDR3 length: 16 residues. Losses at the gene ends were 11 bases for V and 6 bases for J; bases not matched to a gene: 13.

This clonotype was seen repeatedly, ten times or more. The J gene is TRBJ1-1, the V gene TRBV5-1; D is uncertain. The CDR3 consists of 13 residues. The germline V and J ends were trimmed by 0 bases and 1 base, with 4 bases remaining between them. Germline CDR1 reads SGHRS; CDR2 reads YFSETQ. The CDR3 sequence: CASSLVTNTEAFF. CDR3 DNA: TGCGCCAGCAGCTTGGTAACGAACACTGAAGCTTTCTTT.

This clonotype was picked up many times. The V call is TRBV7-7, the J call TRBJ2-5; 7 nucleotides match TRBD1. This CDR3 is built from 13 residues. V gave up 3 bases and J gave up 5 bases; unmatched junction bases: 3. The germline gives CDR1 SSHAT, CDR2 FNYEAQ (reference sequence). The CDR3, as DNA: TGTGCCAGCAGCTTGAGGGGGCCGGAGACCCAGTACTTC. It specifies CASSLRGPETQYF.

This clonotype was detected a few times. The chain has TRBV12-3 or TRBV12-4 and TRBJ2-1; TRBD2 matches 9 bases. This CDR3 has 15 amino acids. Trimming cost V 8 bases and J 6 bases; bases outside gene matches: 11. CDR3 sequence (DNA): TGTGCCAGCCGAAGTACAGGCGGGAGGGCCAATGAGCAGTTCTTC. Encoded protein: CASRSTGGRANEQFF.

The CDR3 is CASSLIRGSWYEQYF. The CDR3 coding sequence is TGTGCCAGCAGTTTAATCAGGGGGTCCTGGTACGAGCAGTACTTC. V gene TRBV27 combines with J gene TRBJ2-7, with TRBD1 matching 7 bases. V was pared by 2 bases and J by 4 bases, with 8 bases of the junction left unmatched. The CDR3 covers 15 residues. The germline CDR1 and CDR2 sequences are MNHEY and SMNVEV (reference sequence).

This chain connects TRBV20-1 to TRBJ2-1; a weak D match, TRBD1 (5 bases). V gave up 4 bases and J gave up 5 bases, with 15 bases separating them. Germline assignment: CDR1 DFQATT and CDR2 SNEGSKA (reference sequence). The CDR3 loop spans 14 amino acids. The CDR3: CSAKKGSADNEQFF. The CDR3 DNA is TGCAGTGCTAAAAAGGGGTCAGCCGACAATGAGCAGTTCTTC.

V gene TRBV5-1 combines with J gene TRBJ1-1; tentatively, D is TRBD1 (5 bases). The germline V and J ends were trimmed by 3 bases and 3 bases, with 15 bases remaining between them. Germline CDR1 and CDR2: SGHRS and YFSETQ. The CDR3 spans 15 residues. Here the CDR3 DNA reads TGCGCCAGCAGCTGGGGCGGGACCAGCGACACTGAAGCTTTCTTT. Amino acid sequence: CASSWGGTSDTEAFF. Variable domain in full (rest from reference TRBV5-1 and TRBJ1-1): KAGVTQTPRYLIKTRGQQVTLSCSPISGHRSVSWYQQTPGQGLQFLFEYFSETQRNKGNFPGRFSGRQFSNSRSEMNVSTLELGDSALYLCASSWGGTSDTEAFFGQGTRLTVV.

This clonotype was detected a few times. The rearrangement joins TRBV10-3 to TRBJ2-1; 10 nucleotides line up with TRBD2. Trimming at V came to 6 bases and at J to 5 bases, leaving 7 bases not matched to a gene. The CDR3 is 15 residues long. Germline lookup yields CDR1 ENHRY and CDR2 SYGVKD. CDR3 in amino acids: CAISLGLANHNEQFF. The CDR3 bases are TGTGCCATCAGCCTGGGACTAGCGAATCACAATGAGCAGTTCTTC.

This clonotype was picked up a small number of times. The chain has TRBV12-3 or TRBV12-4 and TRBJ2-7, with a weak D call TRBD1 (5 bases). V was shortened by 5 bases and J by 9 bases, with 14 bases between the two germline ends. The CDR3 sequence is 12 residues long. DNA for the CDR3: TGTGCCAGCAGTCCCACAGGATCAGGGCAGTACTTC. Residues: CASSPTGSGQYF.

This clonotype was seen only a few times. J is TRBJ2-1 and V is TRBV7-9; D remains ambiguous. Deletions cut 1 base from V and 7 bases from J, with 14 bases between. From germline, CDR1 is SEHNR and CDR2 FQNEAQ (reference sequence). The CDR3 runs 15 residues. CDR3: CASSLVGLTRNEQFF. CDR3 DNA: TGTGCCAGCAGCTTAGTGGGGTTGACACGGAATGAGCAGTTCTTC.

This sequence joins TRBV19 and TRBJ2-7; weak D call: TRBD1 (5 bases). In germline, CDR1 is LNHDA, CDR2 SQIVND (reference sequence). Trimming stripped 3 bases from V and 0 bases from J, with 9 bases between. The CDR3 runs to 14 residues. The chain's CDR3 is CASSMGLSSYEQYF. The CDR3 coding sequence is TGTGCCAGTAGTATGGGGCTAAGCTCCTACGAGCAGTACTTC.

The rearrangement joins TRBV4-1 to TRBJ2-7, with D tentatively TRBD1 or TRBD2 (5 bases each). This CDR3 region has 15 residues. V lost 4 bases and J 3 bases, leaving 16 bases between the germline ends. Germline V gene sequence: CDR1 MGHRA, CDR2 YSYEKL. The CDR3 DNA reads as TGCGCCAGCAGCCGAGGGGCCGGGGCGATCTACGAGCAGTACTTC. This translates into CASSRGAGAIYEQYF.